Listed below are T cell receptor beta chains from one sample, sequenced in a study of blood T cell repertoires in COVID-19. TCRdb's copy holds only in-frame clones and misses some; the assay was immunoSEQ multiplex PCR. The sample includes 90,000 to 130,000 clones, about 88% of them seen just once. The sequenced sample was peripheral blood. All receptors derive from a man between 35 and 55 years old with acute or convalescent COVID-19. Both conserved end residues are part of each CDR3. The order of the fields is clone size, J gene, D gene, V gene, CDR3 DNA, CDR3 protein. A D gene is named only where the DNA matches it firmly. The size entry is marked missing in some rows and otherwise reads once, few, many or a size class.

abundance: once; j_gene: TRBJ2-1; d_gene: TRBD2; v_gene: TRBV7-3; CDR3nt: TGTGCCAGCAGCGTCAGACTAGCGGGAGTCCAATTGTGGGATGAGCAGTTCTTC; CDR3aa: CASSVRLAGVQLWDEQFF
abundance: -; j_gene: TRBJ1-4; d_gene: -; v_gene: TRBV6-6; CDR3nt: TGTGCCAGCAGTCGCGATATCGGGTTTCGAGAAAAACTGTTTTTT; CDR3aa: CASSRDIGFREKLFF
abundance: -; j_gene: TRBJ2-7; d_gene: TRBD2; v_gene: TRBV27; CDR3nt: TGTGCCAGCAGGACCGGGACTAGCTCCTCCTACGAGCAGTACTTC; CDR3aa: CASRTGTSSSYEQYF
abundance: -; j_gene: TRBJ2-5; d_gene: -; v_gene: TRBV3-1/TRBV3-2; CDR3nt: TGTGCCAGCAGCCAAGAAAACTCTGGGCGGGGTTCGTTAGAGACCCAGTACTTC; CDR3aa: CASSQENSGRGSLETQYF
abundance: -; j_gene: TRBJ1-2; d_gene: -; v_gene: TRBV18; CDR3nt: TGTGCCAGCTCACCGGCCCTCATAAGGGAGGGCTACACCTTC; CDR3aa: CASSPALIREGYTF
abundance: -; j_gene: TRBJ1-1; d_gene: TRBD1; v_gene: TRBV6-5; CDR3nt: TGTGCCAGCACCGACAGGGGTTTTAACACTGAAGCTTTCTTT; CDR3aa: CASTDRGFNTEAFF
abundance: -; j_gene: TRBJ2-7; d_gene: -; v_gene: TRBV7-9; CDR3nt: TGTGCCAGCAGCTTAGGCAGGGGAAACGAGCAGTACTTC; CDR3aa: CASSLGRGNEQYF
abundance: -; j_gene: TRBJ1-2; d_gene: -; v_gene: TRBV14; CDR3nt: TGTGCCAGCTCCCCCCCAGGGAGGGCTCCCTATGGCCACACCTTC; CDR3aa: CASSPPGRAPYGHTF
abundance: -; j_gene: TRBJ1-4; d_gene: -; v_gene: TRBV2; CDR3nt: TGTGCCAGCAGTGAGTTGAGGGCAGAGGAAAAACTGTTTTTT; CDR3aa: CASSELRAEEKLFF
abundance: -; j_gene: TRBJ2-1; d_gene: -; v_gene: TRBV4-1; CDR3nt: TGCGCCAGCAGCCAAGTAGGGGAAGGGAATGAGCAGTTCTTC; CDR3aa: CASSQVGEGNEQFF
abundance: -; j_gene: TRBJ2-3; d_gene: TRBD1; v_gene: TRBV27; CDR3nt: TGTGCCAGCAGTTTAAGACAGGGGGGGGCAGATACGCAGTATTTT; CDR3aa: CASSLRQGGADTQYF
abundance: -; j_gene: TRBJ2-5; d_gene: -; v_gene: TRBV3-1/TRBV3-2; CDR3nt: TGTGCCAGCAGCCAAGATATGGGGGCACAAGAGACCCAGTACTTC; CDR3aa: CASSQDMGAQETQYF
abundance: -; j_gene: TRBJ2-5; d_gene: TRBD2; v_gene: TRBV20-1; CDR3nt: TGCAGTGCTAGTTCCGGACTAGCGGCCAGGACCCAGTACTTC; CDR3aa: CSASSGLAARTQYF
abundance: -; j_gene: TRBJ2-5; d_gene: TRBD2; v_gene: TRBV7-9; CDR3nt: TGTGCCAGCAGCTTCGGCGGGGGGACCTCCTGGGAGACCCAGTACTTC; CDR3aa: CASSFGGGTSWETQYF